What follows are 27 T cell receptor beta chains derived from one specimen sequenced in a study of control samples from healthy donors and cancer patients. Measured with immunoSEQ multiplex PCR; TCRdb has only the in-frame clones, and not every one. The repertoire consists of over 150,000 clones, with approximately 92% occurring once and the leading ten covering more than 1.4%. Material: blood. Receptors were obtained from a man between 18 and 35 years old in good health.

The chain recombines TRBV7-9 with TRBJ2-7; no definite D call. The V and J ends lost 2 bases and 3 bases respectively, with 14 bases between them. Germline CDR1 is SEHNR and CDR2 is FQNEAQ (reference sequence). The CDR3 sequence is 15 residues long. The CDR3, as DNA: TGTGCCAGCAGCTTAACCCCCGCCCTGAGCTACGAGCAGTACTTC. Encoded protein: CASSLTPALSYEQYF.

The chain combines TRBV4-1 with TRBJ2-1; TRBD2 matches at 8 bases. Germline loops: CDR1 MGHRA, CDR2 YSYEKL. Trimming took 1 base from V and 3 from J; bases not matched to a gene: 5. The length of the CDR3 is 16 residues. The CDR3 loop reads CASSQAAGLGYNEQFF. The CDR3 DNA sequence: TGCGCCAGCAGCCAAGCAGCGGGACTAGGCTACAATGAGCAGTTCTTC.

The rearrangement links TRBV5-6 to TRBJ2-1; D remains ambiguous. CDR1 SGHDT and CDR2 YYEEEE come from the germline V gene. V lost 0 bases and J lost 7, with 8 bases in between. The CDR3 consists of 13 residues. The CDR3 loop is CASSLAIWNEQFF. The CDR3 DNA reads TGTGCCAGCAGCTTGGCCATCTGGAATGAGCAGTTCTTC.

The CDR3 DNA follows: TGTGCCAGCAGTTTGGACAGGGTGGGCTCTAATGAAAAACTGTTTTTT. It yields the protein CASSLDRVGSNEKLFF. The chain uses TRBV2 and TRBJ1-4, with 8 bases aligning to TRBD1. Germline CDR1 SNHLY, CDR2 FYNNEI. J was trimmed by 3 bases and V by 5 bases; bases with no gene match: 8. The CDR3 contains 16 residues.

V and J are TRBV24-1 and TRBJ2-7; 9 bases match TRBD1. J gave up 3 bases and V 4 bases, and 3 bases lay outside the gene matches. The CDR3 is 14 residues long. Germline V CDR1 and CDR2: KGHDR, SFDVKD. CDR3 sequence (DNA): TGTGCCACCAGTGACCCGGACAGGGGCTACGAGCAGTACTTC. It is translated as CATSDPDRGYEQYF.

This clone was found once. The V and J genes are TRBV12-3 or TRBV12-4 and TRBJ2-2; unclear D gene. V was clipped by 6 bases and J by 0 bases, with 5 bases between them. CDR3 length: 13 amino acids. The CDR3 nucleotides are TGTGCCAGCAGGTTCACGAACACCGGGGAGCTGTTTTTT. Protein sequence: CASRFTNTGELFF.

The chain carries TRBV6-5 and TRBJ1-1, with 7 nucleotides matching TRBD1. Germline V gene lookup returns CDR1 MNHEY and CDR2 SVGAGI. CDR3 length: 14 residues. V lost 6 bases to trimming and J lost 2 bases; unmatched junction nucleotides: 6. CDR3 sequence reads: CASRDGTANTEAFF. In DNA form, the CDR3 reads TGTGCCAGCAGGGATGGGACAGCTAACACTGAAGCTTTCTTT.

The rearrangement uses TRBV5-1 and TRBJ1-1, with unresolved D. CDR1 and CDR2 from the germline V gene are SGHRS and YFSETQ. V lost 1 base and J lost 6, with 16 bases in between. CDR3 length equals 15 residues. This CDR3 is CASSLTSTRSPEAFF. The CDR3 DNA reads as TGCGCCAGCAGCTTGACTTCCACGCGCAGCCCTGAAGCTTTCTTT.

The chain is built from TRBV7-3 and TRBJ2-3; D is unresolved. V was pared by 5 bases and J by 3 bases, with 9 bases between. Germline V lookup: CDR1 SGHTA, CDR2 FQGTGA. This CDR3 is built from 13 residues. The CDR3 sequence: CASSPSTTDTQYF. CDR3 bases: TGTGCCAGCAGCCCCTCAACGACAGATACGCAGTATTTT. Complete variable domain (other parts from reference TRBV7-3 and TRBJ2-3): GAGVSQTPSNKVTEKGKYVELRCDPISGHTALYWYRQSLGQGPEFLIYFQGTGAADDSGLPNDRFFAVRPEGSVSTLKIQRTERGDSAVYLCASSPSTTDTQYFGPGTRLTVL.

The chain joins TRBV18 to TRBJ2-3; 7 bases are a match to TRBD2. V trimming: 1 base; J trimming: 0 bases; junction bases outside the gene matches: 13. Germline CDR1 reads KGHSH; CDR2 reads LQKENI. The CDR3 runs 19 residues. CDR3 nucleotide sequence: TGTGCCAGCTCACCACTCTGGTTGGGCGGGGGAGCTAGCACAGATACGCAGTATTTT. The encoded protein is CASSPLWLGGGASTDTQYF. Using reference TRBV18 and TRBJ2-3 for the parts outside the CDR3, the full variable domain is NAGVMQNPRHLVRRRGQEARLRCSPMKGHSHVYWYRQLPEEGLKFMVYLQKENIIDESGMPKERFSAEFPKEGPSILRIQQVVRGDSAAYFCASSPLWLGGGASTDTQYFGPGTRLTVL.

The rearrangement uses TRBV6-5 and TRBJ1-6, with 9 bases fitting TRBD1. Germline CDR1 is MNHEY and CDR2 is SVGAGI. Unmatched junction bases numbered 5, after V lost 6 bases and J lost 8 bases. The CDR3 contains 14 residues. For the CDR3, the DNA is TGTGCCAGCAGAGGGGGACAGGGTTATTCACCCCTCCACTTT. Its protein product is CASRGGQGYSPLHF.

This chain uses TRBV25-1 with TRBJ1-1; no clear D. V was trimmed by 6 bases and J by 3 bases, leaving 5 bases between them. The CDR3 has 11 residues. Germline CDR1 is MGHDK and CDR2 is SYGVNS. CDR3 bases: TGTGCCAGCAGGAGGTACACTGAAGCTTTCTTT. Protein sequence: CASRRYTEAFF. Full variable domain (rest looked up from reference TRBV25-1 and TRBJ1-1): EADIYQTPRYLVIGTGKKITLECSQTMGHDKMYWYQQDPGMELHLIHYSYGVNSTEKGDLSSESTVSRIRTEHFPLTLESARPSHTSQYLCASRRYTEAFFGQGTRLTVV.

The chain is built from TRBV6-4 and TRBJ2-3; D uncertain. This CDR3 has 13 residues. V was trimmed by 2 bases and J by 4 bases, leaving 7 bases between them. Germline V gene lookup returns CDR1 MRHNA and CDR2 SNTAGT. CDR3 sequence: CASSDRAADTQYF. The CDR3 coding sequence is TGTGCCAGCAGTGACCGGGCCGCAGATACGCAGTATTTT.

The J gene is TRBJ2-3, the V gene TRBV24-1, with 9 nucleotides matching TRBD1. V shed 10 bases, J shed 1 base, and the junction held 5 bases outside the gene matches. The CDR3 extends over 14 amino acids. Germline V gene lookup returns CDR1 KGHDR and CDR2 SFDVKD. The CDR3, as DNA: TGTGCCACACAGGGGGCCTCGGGCACAGATACGCAGTATTTT. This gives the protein CATQGASGTDTQYF.

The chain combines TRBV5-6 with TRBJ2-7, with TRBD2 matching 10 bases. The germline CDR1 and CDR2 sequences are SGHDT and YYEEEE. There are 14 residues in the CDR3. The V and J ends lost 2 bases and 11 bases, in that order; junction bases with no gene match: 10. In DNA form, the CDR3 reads TGTGCCAGCAGCTTAAGCGGGGGGGCGGCTATAAAGTACTTC. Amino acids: CASSLSGGAAIKYF.

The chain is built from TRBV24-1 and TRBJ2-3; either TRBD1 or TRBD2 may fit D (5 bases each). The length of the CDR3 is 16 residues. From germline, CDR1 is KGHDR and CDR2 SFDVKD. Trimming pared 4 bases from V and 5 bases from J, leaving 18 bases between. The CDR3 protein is CATSDRDGKKQDTQYF. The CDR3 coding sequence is TGTGCCACCAGTGACCGGGACGGAAAGAAGCAAGATACGCAGTATTTT.

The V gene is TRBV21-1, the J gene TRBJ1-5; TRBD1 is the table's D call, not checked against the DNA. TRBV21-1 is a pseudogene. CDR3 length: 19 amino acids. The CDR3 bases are TGTGCCAGCAGCAAACCCGGGACAGGGGGCGCCGGTAGCAATCAGCCCCAGCATTTT. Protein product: CASSKPGTGGAGSNQPQHF.

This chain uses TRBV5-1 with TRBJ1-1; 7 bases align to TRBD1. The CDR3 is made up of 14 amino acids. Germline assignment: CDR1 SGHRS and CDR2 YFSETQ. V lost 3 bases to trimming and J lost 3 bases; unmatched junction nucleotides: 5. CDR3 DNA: TGCGCCAGCAGCTGGAAGGGACAGTACACTGAAGCTTTCTTT. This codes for CASSWKGQYTEAFF.

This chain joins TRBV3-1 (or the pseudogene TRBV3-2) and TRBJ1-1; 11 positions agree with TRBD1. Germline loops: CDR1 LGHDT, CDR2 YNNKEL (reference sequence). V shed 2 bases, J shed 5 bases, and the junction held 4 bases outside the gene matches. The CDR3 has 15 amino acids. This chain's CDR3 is CASSQPGQGVTEAFF. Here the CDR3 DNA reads TGTGCCAGCAGCCAACCGGGACAGGGGGTTACTGAAGCTTTCTTT.

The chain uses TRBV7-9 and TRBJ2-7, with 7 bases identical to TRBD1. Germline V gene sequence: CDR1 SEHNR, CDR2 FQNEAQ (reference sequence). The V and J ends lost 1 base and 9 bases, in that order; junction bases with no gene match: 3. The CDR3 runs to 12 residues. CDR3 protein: CASSLERTGQYF. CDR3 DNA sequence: TGTGCCAGCAGCTTAGAGCGGACAGGGCAGTACTTC. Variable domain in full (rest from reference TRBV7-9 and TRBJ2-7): DTGVSQNPRHKITKRGQNVTFRCDPISEHNRLYWYRQTLGQGPEFLTYFQNEAQLEKSRLLSDRFSAERPKGSFSTLEIQRTEQGDSAMYLCASSLERTGQYFGPGTRLTVT.

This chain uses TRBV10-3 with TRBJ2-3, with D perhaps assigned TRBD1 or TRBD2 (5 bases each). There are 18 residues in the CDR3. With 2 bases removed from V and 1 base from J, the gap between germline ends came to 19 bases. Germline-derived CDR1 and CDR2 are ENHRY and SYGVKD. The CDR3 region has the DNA TGTGCCATCAGTGAGATAAAGGCTAGAGGGGTGGGCACAGATACGCAGTATTTT. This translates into CAISEIKARGVGTDTQYF.

The CDR3 reads CASSVGGGGEETQYF. CDR3 bases: TGTGCCAGCAGCGTAGGAGGAGGGGGCGAAGAGACCCAGTACTTC. J is TRBJ2-5 and V is TRBV9; D is perhaps TRBD1 (7 bases). The CDR3 is made up of 15 amino acids. V shed 0 bases and J shed 3 bases, with 12 bases lying between them. Germline lookup yields CDR1 SGDLS and CDR2 YYNGEE.

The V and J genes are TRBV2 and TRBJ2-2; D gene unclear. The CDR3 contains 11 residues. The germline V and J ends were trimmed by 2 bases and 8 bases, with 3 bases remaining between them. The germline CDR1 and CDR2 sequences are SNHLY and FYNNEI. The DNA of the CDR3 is TGTGCCAGCAGTGAAAAAGGGGAGCTGTTTTTT. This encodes CASSEKGELFF.

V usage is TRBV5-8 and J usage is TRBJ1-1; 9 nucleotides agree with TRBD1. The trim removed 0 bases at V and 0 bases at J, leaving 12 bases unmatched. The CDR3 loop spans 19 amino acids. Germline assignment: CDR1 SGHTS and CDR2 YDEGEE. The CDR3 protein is CASSLDRDRASGLNTEAFF. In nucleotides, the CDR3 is TGTGCCAGCAGCTTGGACCGGGACAGGGCGAGTGGCTTGAACACTGAAGCTTTCTTT.

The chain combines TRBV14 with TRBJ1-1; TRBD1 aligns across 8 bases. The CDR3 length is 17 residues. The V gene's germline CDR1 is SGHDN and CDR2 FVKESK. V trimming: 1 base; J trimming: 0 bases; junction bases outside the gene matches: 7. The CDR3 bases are TGTGCCAGCAGCCAAGGACAGGGGAACTTGGTGAACACTGAAGCTTTCTTT. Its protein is CASSQGQGNLVNTEAFF.

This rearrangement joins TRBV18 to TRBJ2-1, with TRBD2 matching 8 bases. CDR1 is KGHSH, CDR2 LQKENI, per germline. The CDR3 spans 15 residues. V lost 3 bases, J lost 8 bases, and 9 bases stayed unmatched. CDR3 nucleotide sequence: TGTGCCAGCTCACCGGTAATGGCGGGGGGCGATGAGCAGTTCTTC. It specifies CASSPVMAGGDEQFF.

The CDR3 coding sequence is TGCGCCAGCAGCTTTTCGGGCGATGAGCAGTTCTTC. Translating it yields CASSFSGDEQFF. The chain links TRBV5-1 to TRBJ2-1; D not resolved. V was shortened by 2 bases and J by 8 bases, with 8 bases between the two germline ends. Per germline, CDR1 SGHRS and CDR2 YFSETQ. The CDR3 is made up of 12 amino acids. The full variable domain, completed using reference TRBV5-1 and TRBJ2-1, is KAGVTQTPRYLIKTRGQQVTLSCSPISGHRSVSWYQQTPGQGLQFLFEYFSETQRNKGNFPGRFSGRQFSNSRSEMNVSTLELGDSALYLCASSFSGDEQFFGPGTRLTVL.